This T cell receptor (beta chain) was observed in a study of sequential checkpoint blockade in melanoma. For the study at large: Patients were randomized 1:1 to nivolumab-then-ipilimumab or ipilimumab-then-nivolumab first-line. Each arm's sequence ended with maintenance nivolumab.

Only a few counts were recorded for this clone. TCRdb's table, derived via immunoSEQ multiplex PCR, lists solely in-frame clones and lacks some. The profile shows tens of thousands of clones, 70% to 90% of them singletons. Germline V lookup: CDR1 SGDLS, CDR2 YYNGEE. V was cut by 0 bases and J by 6 bases, with 14 bases left in between. The CDR3 spans 15 residues. Sample treatment: randomized to nivolumab then ipilimumab (arm A) or the reverse (arm B). None of the patients previously received DNA-damaging chemotherapy. Sorted cells were live CD3+CD8+, lacking CD19 and CD56, from PBMCs. The rearrangement uses TRBV9 and TRBJ2-3; weak D call: TRBD1 (5 bases). The sequencing used CD8+ T cells sorted from blood (inferred from file names), collected from a patient given nivolumab and ipilimumab in sequence. This TCR came from a human donor with melanoma. The CDR3 DNA sequence: TGTGCCAGCAGCGTAGAGTCCAGGGTCCTTGATACGCAGTATTTT. It is translated as CASSVESRVLDTQYF.